This T cell receptor (beta chain) is from a study of T cell responses to AZD1222 COVID-19 vaccine. Study-wide results and caveats: Donors were mostly white British, more females; clonal diversity possibly underestimated. After the peak T cell response, and only then, were repertoires sampled. Spike-specific TCR breadth and depth grew following two AZD1222 doses. Regions left unmutated in variants are reportedly the target of nearly half of spike-specific TCRs.

Clones were sequenced by immunoSEQ multiplex PCR, and TCRdb holds only the in-frame ones, with some missing. The sample holds 150,000 to 180,000 clones, 90% seen once. A note on this clone: Antigen specificity is unknown.

From germline, CDR1 is SGHRS and CDR2 YFSETQ. The CDR3 loop spans 14 amino acids. V was cut by 2 bases and J by 5 bases, with 13 bases left in between. The sample here was peripheral blood, taken 28 days after the second AZD1222 dose. This clonotype was sampled from an adult who received the AZD1222 COVID-19 vaccine. V gene TRBV5-1 combines with J gene TRBJ2-5; D ambiguous. The CDR3 coding sequence is TGCGCCAGCAGCTTAATCTCCCTCGTGGAGACCCAGTACTTC. It specifies CASSLISLVETQYF.